This paragraph covers one T cell receptor (beta chain) sequence. The junction had 9 bases not matched to a gene; V was cut back by 4 bases and J by 4 bases. From germline, CDR1 is SGHVS and CDR2 FNYEAQ. This CDR3 has 16 amino acids. Primers for the PCR totalled 60 Vbeta and 13 Jbeta. Clones were read by immunoSEQ multiplex PCR, and TCRdb kept only the in-frame ones, dropping some. The sample data list some 120,000 clones. The data are from a study of cytomegalovirus exposure and HLA in healthy donors. Study-wide context: Within an early data release were about 85 million unique TCRs drawn from HLA-typed donors.

The TCR sequence derives from a man aged 25 to 40 in good health and CMV-seronegative. The sequenced sample was PBMCs. V gene TRBV7-6 combines with J gene TRBJ1-4, with 7 bases aligning to TRBD1. In DNA, the CDR3 is TGTGCCAGCAGCTCGACTCGGACAGGCCGTAATGAAAAACTGTTTTTT. This codes for CASSSTRTGRNEKLFF.